The sequence of this TCR beta chain was determined in a study of Graves' ophthalmopathy and Graves' hyperthyroidism (dated by TCRdb to 2016 to 2018). With respect to the entire study: Peripheral blood was collected before any treatment was given, at the time of initial diagnosis. The study used TCR beta repertoire signatures to distinguish Graves' ophthalmopathy from Graves' hyperthyroidism and to predict progression to ophthalmopathy. In total, approximately 130 blood samples were TCR-sequenced: fewer than 50 ophthalmopathy, roughly 80 hyperthyroidism and roughly 17 hyperthyroidism-to-ophthalmopathy patients. To explore V-J signatures that distinguish ophthalmopathy from hyperthyroidism, a discovery set of 100 patients was enrolled, made up of 43 with ophthalmopathy and fewer than 60 with stable hyperthyroidism. An independent validation cohort was composed of about 20 hyperthyroidism patients and over 15 patients who later progressed from hyperthyroidism to ophthalmopathy. In over five hyperthyroidism patients, T-cell repertoires of thyroid tissue and blood were compared. Once sampling was done, hyperthyroidism patients were given methimazole at a starting dose of 30 mg daily, while ophthalmopathy patients were given high-dose intravenous methylprednisolone. Findings and caveats that apply to the study as a whole: In cross-validation, the 13-signature model distinguished ophthalmopathy from stable hyperthyroidism with around 90% sensitivity and approximately 81% specificity, while in the test set the corresponding values were around 79% and 71%. Most of the expanded thyroid clonotypes with a frequency above 0.001 were also detected in blood, and it was suggested that the thyroid immune response may be reflected by blood repertoires. In validation, the model predicted ophthalmopathy progression with about 71% sensitivity and roughly 78% specificity; some twelve predicted patients were CT-confirmed with GO in a median of about 6.2 months. No statistical method was used to predetermine the sample size, and group allocation was not hidden from the investigators.

From its cysteine to its phenylalanine, the CDR3 spans 17 amino acids. Solely the CDR3 DNA is kept, with 51 bases framed from the first base. CDR1 SGHNT and CDR2 YYREEE were looked up in the germline V gene (reference sequence). Trimming takes 4 bases off V and 6 bases off J; junction bases not matched to a gene: 14. Hyperthyroidism was defined as stable when no progression to ophthalmopathy occurred within 18 months of follow-up. Patients with hyperthyroidism were aged 18 to 65 years, had been newly diagnosed, and had a disease duration of less than 2 months. Patients were excluded if they had other autoimmune diseases, uncontrolled infections, pregnancy or lactation. Clinical symptoms, serum thyroxine, TRAb, thyroid ultrasound and orbital computed tomography were used for diagnosis. Ficoll-Paque density gradient centrifugation was used to isolate PBMCs from about 10 ml of fresh peripheral blood. Trizol reagent was used to extract the total RNA, and its quality was then checked on an Agilent 2100 Bioanalyzer.

TCR beta CDR3 regions were amplified from RNA transcripts for repertoire sequencing. The first round of RT-PCR was done with HTBI primers and the Qiagen OneStep RT-PCR kit, and was followed by a second round of multiplex PCR, then size selection and purification. Libraries were sequenced paired-end with 100 bp reads on an Illumina HiSeq2000. In the original analysis: SOAPnuke was used for read processing, and reads with adapters, uncalled bases, a mean Phred below 15, or no exact constant-primer or identifier match were discarded. COPE v1.2.5 was used to merge high-quality paired reads. Clonotypes were defined as unique nucleotide sequences and were aligned to IMGT TRB V, D and J references using MiTCR v1.1. Analysis was restricted to V-J combinations with a frequency above 0.0001, which covered 98% to 99.2% of repertoires. For each V-J combination, a TCR clonal expansion and chaos score was defined as F50 clonal expansion divided by the chaos observed in the TCRdist matrix. Features were reduced by Welch's t-statistics and random forest to about a dozen V-J combinations, which fed a naive Bayes classifier. The similarity between thyroid and blood repertoires was quantified using the Morisita-Horn index. TCRdb trimmed the raw reads at Q25, called clones with MiXCR and kept productive beta chains. Entries that share a CDR3 protein sequence are merged under the most common genes and DNA. Clone size and V and J calls follow TCRdb, not the original study. This sample is represented by a few hundred thousand distinct CDR3 sequences; about 18% of them were singletons. The ten largest account for roughly 2.6% of the sample.

Of note for this clonotype: Its recognized antigen is unknown. Base qualities were left out, and no much larger clone turns up one base away.

The chain couples TRBV5-4 to TRBJ2-7; 12 middle bases align to TRBD2. Sequencing was carried out using peripheral blood. This receptor was identified in an adult woman with stable Graves' hyperthyroidism. For the CDR3, the sequence is CASSLEGSSGRAGEQYF. At the DNA level, the sequence is TGTGCCAGCAGCCTGGAGGGTTCTAGCGGGAGGGCCGGCGAGCAGTACTTC.